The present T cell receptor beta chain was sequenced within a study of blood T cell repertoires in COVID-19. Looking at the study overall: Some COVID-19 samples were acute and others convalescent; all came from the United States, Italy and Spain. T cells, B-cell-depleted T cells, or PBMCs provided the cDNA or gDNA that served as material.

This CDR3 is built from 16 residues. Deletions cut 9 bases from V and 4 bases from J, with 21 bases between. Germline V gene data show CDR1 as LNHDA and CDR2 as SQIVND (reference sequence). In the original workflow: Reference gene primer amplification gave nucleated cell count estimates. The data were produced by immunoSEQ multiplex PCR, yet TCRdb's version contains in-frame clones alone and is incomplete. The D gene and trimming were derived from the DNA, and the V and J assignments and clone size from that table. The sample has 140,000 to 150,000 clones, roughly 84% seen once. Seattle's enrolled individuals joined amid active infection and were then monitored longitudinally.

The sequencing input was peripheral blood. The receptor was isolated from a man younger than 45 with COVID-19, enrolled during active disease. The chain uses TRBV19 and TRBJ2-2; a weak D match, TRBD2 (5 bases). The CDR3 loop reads CASQIETGRGTGELFF. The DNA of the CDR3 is TGTGCCAGCCAAATCGAGACTGGACGGGGCACCGGGGAGCTGTTTTTT.